This TCR beta chain comes out of a study of T-cell memory formation after mild COVID-19. Study-level findings and limits: A second wave expanding day 15 to 37 was CD4+-biased; contracting clones were balanced.

5'RACE primed from the constant segment yielded TCR alpha and TCR beta cDNA libraries bearing sample barcodes and UMIs. TCRdb reprocessed the 5' RACE reads with MiXCR, giving one entry per CDR3 protein. The sample carries about 400,000 distinct CDR3 sequences, 23% recorded once. Regarding this clonotype: The target antigen is unknown.

This CDR3 comprises 14 residues. Trimming left V 1 base short and J 4 bases short, with 11 bases between. Germline V lookup: CDR1 DFQATT, CDR2 SNEGSKA (reference sequence). The gene calls are TRBV20-1 and TRBJ2-1; D possibly corresponds to TRBD1 (5 bases). The TCR originated in an adult woman who had mild COVID-19 (a few samples of this study predate the infection). Cell type and time point are not known. The source material was PBMCs or a T cell subset sorted from them (not recorded which). The CDR3 nucleotides are TGCAGTGCTAGAGTGGGGCTTGGTTACAATGAGCAGTTCTTC. Translating it yields CSARVGLGYNEQFF.